Listed here are 22 T cell receptor beta chains from one sample, sequenced in a study of a mutant IDH1 vaccine in newly diagnosed glioma. These TCRs are of unknown antigen specificity. The table came from immunoSEQ multiplex PCR; TCRdb's copy has only in-frame clones and leaves some out. The sample records 50,000 to 70,000 clones, over 70% being singletons. Noted time point: week 23, last vaccination. Every single dose of the vaccine, 300 ug of mutant IDH1 20-mer peptide, came with topical imiquimod. The material sequenced was PBMCs, taken from a glioma patient whose treatment included an IDH1 peptide vaccine. The receptors shown here come from a man aged 35 to 55 with glioma.

This chain links TRBV9 with TRBJ1-2; no reliable D call. The V and J ends lost 4 bases and 5 bases respectively, with 24 bases between them. The CDR3 runs 17 residues. Germline V lookup: CDR1 SGDLS, CDR2 YYNGEE. CDR3 sequence reads: CASSFRPTNPAEYGYTF. The CDR3 DNA reads TGTGCCAGCAGCTTCAGACCTACAAATCCGGCCGAATATGGCTACACCTTC. The complete variable domain, with remaining parts taken from reference TRBV9 and TRBJ1-2, reads DSGVTQTPKHLITATGQRVTLRCSPRSGDLSVYWYQQSLDQGLQFLIQYYNGEERAKGNILERFSAQQFPDLHSELNLSSLELGDSALYFCASSFRPTNPAEYGYTFGSGTRLTVV.

The gene calls are TRBV14 and TRBJ2-7; 10 bases fit TRBD2. Germline CDR1 SGHDN, CDR2 FVKESK. The junction had 5 bases not matched to a gene; V was cut back by 5 bases and J by 4 bases. The CDR3 extends over 14 amino acids. The CDR3 region is CASSTSSGGYEQYF. For the CDR3, the DNA is TGTGCCAGCAGCACCTCTAGCGGGGGATACGAGCAGTACTTC.

CDR3 sequence: CASSQRRLHQETQYF. As DNA, the CDR3 is TGTGCCAGCAGCCAGCGTAGACTCCACCAAGAGACCCAGTACTTC. The chain uses TRBV5-6 and TRBJ2-5, with D unclear. This CDR3 region has 15 residues. Trimming left V 4 bases short and J 0 bases short, with 13 bases between. Germline CDR1 is SGHDT and CDR2 is YYEEEE.

The J gene is TRBJ2-2, the V gene TRBV13; 7 positions match TRBD1. The germline gives CDR1 PRHDT, CDR2 FYEKMQ (reference sequence). The CDR3 length is 16 residues. Trimming took 1 base from V and 1 from J; bases not matched to a gene: 3. CDR3 in amino acids: CASSLEGQRNTGELFF. The CDR3, as DNA: TGTGCCAGCAGCTTAGAGGGACAGAGGAACACCGGGGAGCTGTTTTTT.

The J gene is TRBJ2-3, the V gene TRBV27; 7 bases match TRBD2. The CDR3 contains 14 residues. The J segment lost 8 bases and the V segment lost 0 bases, leaving 5 bases of the junction unmatched. Germline loops: CDR1 MNHEY, CDR2 SMNVEV (reference sequence). The CDR3 sequence: CASSLSSGIGTQYF. CDR3 sequence (DNA): TGTGCCAGCAGTTTATCCAGCGGGATCGGTACGCAGTATTTT.

This clone has a handful of counts. The CDR3 here is CASSLRRGNTIYF. In nucleotides, the CDR3 is TGTGCCAGCAGCTTACGCAGGGGGAACACCATATATTTT. V and J are TRBV7-8 and TRBJ1-3; TRBD1 aligns across 7 bases. Germline trimming cut 2 bases from V and 7 bases from J; bases unmatched to any gene: 2. CDR3 length: 13 amino acids. CDR1 and CDR2 from the germline V gene are SGHVS and FQNEAQ. Full variable domain (missing parts from reference TRBV7-8 and TRBJ1-3): GAGVSQSPRYKVAKRGQDVALRCDPISGHVSLFWYQQALGQGPEFLTYFQNEAQLDKSGLPSDRFFAERPEGSVSTLKIQRTQQEDSAVYLCASSLRRGNTIYFGEGSWLTVV.

The chain links TRBV7-2 to TRBJ1-5; a weak D match, TRBD1 (6 bases). Germline V CDR1 and CDR2: SGHTA, FQGNSA. The CDR3 totals 15 residues. The V end lost 5 bases, the J end lost 7 bases, and 18 bases lay between the germline ends. The CDR3, as DNA: TGTGCCAGCAGCCTGAGGAAGACAGGCAGACAGCCCCAGCATTTT. As protein: CASSLRKTGRQPQHF.

This rearrangement joins TRBV20-1 to TRBJ1-5, with D unresolved. This CDR3 has 9 amino acids. CDR1 DFQATT and CDR2 SNEGSKA come from the germline V gene (reference sequence). The CDR3, as DNA: TGCGCGGGCGGTCAGCCCCAGCATTTT. Amino acids: CAGGQPQHF.

The chain couples TRBV6-5 to TRBJ1-1, with TRBD1 matching 7 bases. This CDR3 spans 13 amino acids. Germline CDR1 MNHEY, CDR2 SVGAGI. V shed 1 base and J 5 bases; nucleotides not matched to a gene: 1. CDR3 DNA: TGTGCCAGCAGTTACTTGGGACAGACTGAAGCTTTCTTT. It codes for CASSYLGQTEAFF.

The genes are TRBV29-1 and TRBJ1-1; TRBD1 aligns across 9 bases. The CDR3 is 12 residues long. CDR1 SQVTM and CDR2 ANQGSEA come from the germline V gene. Unmatched junction bases numbered 2, after V lost 6 bases and J lost 3 bases. The CDR3 DNA follows: TGCAGCGTGCGGGACAGGGACACTGAAGCTTTCTTT. Translation gives CSVRDRDTEAFF.

The V gene is TRBV6-5, the J gene TRBJ1-3; D is perhaps TRBD1 (6 bases). The CDR3 sequence is 15 residues long. V was shortened by 6 bases and J by 2 bases, with 14 bases between the two germline ends. Germline V lookup: CDR1 MNHEY, CDR2 SVGAGI. This chain's CDR3 is CASRTGIPAGNTIYF. The CDR3 region has the DNA TGTGCCAGCAGAACAGGGATTCCGGCTGGAAACACCATATATTTT.

The chain has TRBV7-8 and TRBJ2-3; TRBD1 matches at 9 bases. The J segment lost 0 bases and the V segment lost 5 bases, leaving 6 bases of the junction unmatched. Germline values: CDR1 SGHVS, CDR2 FQNEAQ. The CDR3 has 16 amino acids. The chain's CDR3 is CASSVRDRASTDTQYF. The CDR3 DNA reads TGTGCCAGCAGCGTTAGGGACAGGGCAAGCACAGATACGCAGTATTTT.

This clone was detected a few times. The chain combines TRBV4-2 with TRBJ1-1; D uncertain. CDR3 length: 12 residues. Germline CDR1 is LGHNA and CDR2 is YNFKEQ. Trimming shortened V by 7 bases and J by 4 bases, and 10 bases separated the two germline ends. Written as DNA, the CDR3 is TGTGCCAGCACCACTCCAGGCACTGAAGCTTTCTTT. It encodes CASTTPGTEAFF.

J is TRBJ2-3 and V is TRBV27, with TRBD2 identical over 7 bases. Germline-derived CDR1 and CDR2 are MNHEY and SMNVEV (reference sequence). The CDR3 runs to 14 residues. V lost 6 bases and J lost 2; bases outside the gene matches: 5. DNA of the CDR3: TGTGCCAGCAGGCTAGCGGAGATCACAGATACGCAGTATTTT. Translated: CASRLAEITDTQYF.

The chain has TRBV5-1 and TRBJ2-7; D unresolved. The CDR3 has 14 residues. V lost 1 base, J lost 3 bases, and 11 bases lay in between. Germline lookup yields CDR1 SGHRS and CDR2 YFSETQ. The CDR3 loop is CASSLSSTGYEQYF. CDR3 DNA sequence: TGCGCCAGCAGCTTGAGCTCGACGGGCTACGAGCAGTACTTC.

This rearrangement joins TRBV7-9 to TRBJ2-7, with D tentatively TRBD1 (5 bases). Between the trimmed V and J ends, which lost 5 bases and 1 base, there was a span of 12 bases. This CDR3 comprises 14 residues. Germline V lookup: CDR1 SEHNR, CDR2 FQNEAQ (reference sequence). The CDR3 here is CASSLNTGSYEQYF. The CDR3 DNA is TGTGCCAGCAGCCTTAACACAGGTTCCTACGAGCAGTACTTC.

This sequence joins TRBV9 and TRBJ2-7, with TRBD1 matching 9 bases. With 6 bases clipped from V and 4 bases from J, the junction kept 8 bases outside the gene matches. The CDR3 contains 14 residues. The V gene's germline CDR1 is SGDLS and CDR2 YYNGEE. The CDR3, as DNA: TGTGCCAGCACCCCAGCGGGACAGGGTTACGAGCAGTACTTC. Translating it yields CASTPAGQGYEQYF.

The chain couples TRBV21-1 to TRBJ2-2; TRBD1 was called by the table and not checked on the DNA. TRBV21-1 is a pseudogene. The CDR3 is 16 amino acids. The CDR3 here is CASSKSSSNSTGELFF. The CDR3, as DNA: TGTGCCAGCAGCAAATCATCCAGTAATTCGACCGGGGAGCTGTTTTTT.

The rearrangement joins TRBV4-1 to TRBJ1-3; no clear D. This CDR3 is 12 amino acids long. Germline V gene data show CDR1 as MGHRA and CDR2 as YSYEKL. V was trimmed by 4 bases and J by 15 bases, leaving 16 bases between them. CDR3 nucleotide sequence: TGCGCCAGCAGCCGACCGGGCCCATCGAAATATTTT. It codes for CASSRPGPSKYF.

J is TRBJ2-5 and V is TRBV5-5; unclear D gene. Germline V lookup: CDR1 SGHKS, CDR2 YYEKEE (reference sequence). The CDR3 has 13 amino acids. The ends were cut back, 2 bases at V and 5 bases at J, with 10 bases in the middle. The CDR3, as DNA: TGTGCCAGCAGCTTCGGCAGTTCGGAGACCCAGTACTTC. It is translated as CASSFGSSETQYF.

The V gene is TRBV7-9, the J gene TRBJ1-5, with a possible D match to TRBD1 (5 bases). Germline lookup yields CDR1 SEHNR and CDR2 FQNEAQ (reference sequence). Deletions cut 8 bases from V and 4 bases from J, with 12 bases between. There are 13 residues in the CDR3. CDR3 nucleotides: TGTGCCAGCGGAGGGGCAGCAAATCAGCCCCAGCATTTT. Amino acids: CASGGAANQPQHF. Full variable domain (missing parts from reference TRBV7-9 and TRBJ1-5): DTGVSQNPRHKITKRGQNVTFRCDPISEHNRLYWYRQTLGQGPEFLTYFQNEAQLEKSRLLSDRFSAERPKGSFSTLEIQRTEQGDSAMYLCASGGAANQPQHFGDGTRLSIL.

In this sample, this clone turned up a few times. The chain is built from TRBV5-1 and TRBJ2-1; 8 nucleotides align to TRBD1. The CDR3 sequence is 14 residues long. V shed 3 bases, J shed 8 bases, and the junction held 7 bases outside the gene matches. Looked up from germline, CDR1 is SGHRS and CDR2 is YFSETQ. The CDR3 DNA is TGCGCCAGCAGCTGGCGAGACAGGGGTGATGAGCAGTTCTTC. This sequence encodes CASSWRDRGDEQFF.